Listed below are T cell receptor beta chains from one sample, sequenced in a study of blood T cell repertoires in COVID-19. Profiled with immunoSEQ multiplex PCR; TCRdb holds only in-frame clones, not every one. The profile shows about 300,000 clones, around four fifths of them singletons. The source material was peripheral blood. These receptors all come from a woman aged 45-65 years with acute or convalescent COVID-19. CDR3s include the opening cysteine and the closing phenylalanine or tryptophan. The D gene is left open where the match is weak.

d_call: TRBD2
cdr3_length: 17
v_call: TRBV15
j_call: TRBJ2-3
cdr3_nt: TGTGCCACCAGCAGAGATCATGAGCTAGCGGGAACCCATACGCAGTATTTT
cdr3_aa: CATSRDHELAGTHTQYF

d_call: -
cdr3_length: 18
v_call: TRBV7-6
j_call: TRBJ1-2
cdr3_nt: TGTGCCAGCAGCTTAGATTGGCAGTCGGACTTCACATCGAATGGCTACACCTTC
cdr3_aa: CASSLDWQSDFTSNGYTF

d_call: -
cdr3_length: 13
v_call: TRBV5-1
j_call: TRBJ2-3
cdr3_nt: TGCGCCAGCAGCTTACGGGATTCGGATACGCAGTATTTT
cdr3_aa: CASSLRDSDTQYF

d_call: -
cdr3_length: 13
v_call: TRBV3-1/TRBV3-2
j_call: TRBJ1-1
cdr3_nt: TGTGCCAGCAGCCGGCAGGGGAGCACTGAAGCTTTCTTT
cdr3_aa: CASSRQGSTEAFF

d_call: -
cdr3_length: 14
v_call: TRBV5-1
j_call: TRBJ2-7
cdr3_nt: TGCGCCAGCAGCTTGATGAGGAGCTCCTACGAGCAGTACTTC
cdr3_aa: CASSLMRSSYEQYF

d_call: -
cdr3_length: 14
v_call: TRBV27
j_call: TRBJ2-2
cdr3_nt: TGTGCCAGCAGGCGACTAGGTTGGACCGGGGAGCTGTTTTTT
cdr3_aa: CASRRLGWTGELFF

d_call: -
cdr3_length: 15
v_call: TRBV18
j_call: TRBJ2-7
cdr3_nt: TGTGCCAGCTCACCCCAACAGGCGTCAACCTACGAGCAGTACTTC
cdr3_aa: CASSPQQASTYEQYF

d_call: TRBD1
cdr3_length: 15
v_call: TRBV5-6
j_call: TRBJ1-4
cdr3_nt: TGTGCCAGCAGCACCCGGACAGGGGTTAATGAAAAACTGTTTTTT
cdr3_aa: CASSTRTGVNEKLFF

d_call: -
cdr3_length: 14
v_call: TRBV7-9
j_call: TRBJ1-6
cdr3_nt: TGTGCCAGCAGCCCAGATACCTATAATTCACCCCTCCACTTT
cdr3_aa: CASSPDTYNSPLHF

d_call: -
cdr3_length: 16
v_call: TRBV6-2/TRBV6-3
j_call: TRBJ2-1
cdr3_nt: TGTGCCAGCAGCTCCTTGCAGGCAAGCTCCTACAATGAGCAGTTCTTC
cdr3_aa: CASSSLQASSYNEQFF

d_call: -
cdr3_length: 15
v_call: TRBV5-1
j_call: TRBJ2-3
cdr3_nt: TGCGCCAGCAGCTTGGGGCATGCTAGCACAGATACGCAGTATTTT
cdr3_aa: CASSLGHASTDTQYF

d_call: -
cdr3_length: 15
v_call: TRBV2
j_call: TRBJ1-6
cdr3_nt: TGTGCCAGCAGTGAATTGAGACAAGATAATTCACCCCTCCACTTT
cdr3_aa: CASSELRQDNSPLHF

d_call: -
cdr3_length: 17
v_call: TRBV3-1/TRBV3-2
j_call: TRBJ2-2
cdr3_nt: TGTGCCAGCACTTCCATCCCGGCGGGATTGAACACCGGGGAGCTGTTTTTT
cdr3_aa: CASTSIPAGLNTGELFF

d_call: -
cdr3_length: 14
v_call: TRBV5-6
j_call: TRBJ1-1
cdr3_nt: TGTGCCAGCGAACCCGGGGGTCCGAACACTGAAGCTTTCTTT
cdr3_aa: CASEPGGPNTEAFF

d_call: -
cdr3_length: 11
v_call: TRBV30
j_call: TRBJ2-7
cdr3_nt: TGTGCCTGGCTATGGGGAGCCGAGCAGTACTTC
cdr3_aa: CAWLWGAEQYF